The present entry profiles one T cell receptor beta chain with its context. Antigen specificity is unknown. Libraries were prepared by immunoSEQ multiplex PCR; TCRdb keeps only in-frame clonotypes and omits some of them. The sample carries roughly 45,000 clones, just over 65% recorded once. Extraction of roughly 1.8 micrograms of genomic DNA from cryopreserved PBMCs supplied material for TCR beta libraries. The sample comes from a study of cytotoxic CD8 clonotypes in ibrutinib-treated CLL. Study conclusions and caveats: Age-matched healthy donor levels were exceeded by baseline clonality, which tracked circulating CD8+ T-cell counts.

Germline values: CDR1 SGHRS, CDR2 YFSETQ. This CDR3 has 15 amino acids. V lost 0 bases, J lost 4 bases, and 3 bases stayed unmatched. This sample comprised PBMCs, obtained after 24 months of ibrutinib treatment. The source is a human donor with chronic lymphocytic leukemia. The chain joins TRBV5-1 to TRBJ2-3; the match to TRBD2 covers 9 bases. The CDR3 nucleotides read TGCGCCAGCAGCTTGGGCGGGGGGGCCCCAGATACGCAGTATTTT. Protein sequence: CASSLGGGAPDTQYF. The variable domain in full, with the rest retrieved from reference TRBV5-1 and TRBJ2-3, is KAGVTQTPRYLIKTRGQQVTLSCSPISGHRSVSWYQQTPGQGLQFLFEYFSETQRNKGNFPGRFSGRQFSNSRSEMNVSTLELGDSALYLCASSLGGGAPDTQYFGPGTRLTVL.